The 17 T cell receptor beta chains listed next were all sequenced from one sample in a study of T cells in Graves' hyperthyroidism and ophthalmopathy. Amplified TCR beta CDR3 regions came from RNA transcripts. First-round RT-PCR of the TCR CDR3 relied on the HTBI primer set. Each CDR3 protein gets one entry after TCRdb re-called the multiplex PCR reads with MiXCR. The data contain around 200,000 distinct CDR3 sequences, about 16% of them singletons. Material: blood. These receptors were obtained from a man aged 35-49 years with Graves' hyperthyroidism.

This clonotype came up many times. This sequence joins TRBV20-1 and TRBJ2-3; 11 bases map to TRBD2. This CDR3 spans 17 amino acids. CDR1 is DFQATT and CDR2 is SNEGSKA in the germline V gene (reference sequence). Trimming removed 0 bases from V and 4 bases from J; junction bases left unmatched: 9. CDR3 DNA sequence: TGCAGTGCTAGAGATCGACTAGCGGGACAGGTAGCAGATACGCAGTATTTT. Protein sequence: CSARDRLAGQVADTQYF.

This clonotype was detected many times. The chain links TRBV3-1 to TRBJ2-2; D unresolved. CDR1 is LGHDT, CDR2 YNNKEL, per germline (reference sequence). The CDR3 consists of 16 residues. Deletions cut 1 base from V and 7 bases from J, with 16 bases between. The CDR3 DNA reads TGTGCCAGCAGCCAAGGTGATGGCAGAAGTAACGGGGAGCTGTTTTTT. Translation gives CASSQGDGRSNGELFF.

This clonotype was recorded many times. This chain uses TRBV20-1 with TRBJ1-1; 9 nucleotides agree with TRBD1. This CDR3 comprises 13 residues. With 5 bases clipped from V and 2 bases from J, the junction kept 3 bases outside the gene matches. Germline-derived CDR1 and CDR2 are DFQATT and SNEGSKA (reference sequence). The CDR3 loop is CSALQGANTEAFF. In DNA, the CDR3 is TGCAGTGCTTTACAGGGGGCTAACACTGAAGCTTTCTTT.

Many counts were recorded for this clonotype. V usage is TRBV7-8 and J usage is TRBJ2-6; TRBD2 might be the D (6 bases). Germline values: CDR1 SGHVS, CDR2 FQNEAQ. The CDR3 runs 18 residues. Trimming removed 0 bases at V and 3 bases at J, with 15 bases between. The CDR3 sequence is CASSLAWHGSIGANVLTF. CDR3 bases: TGTGCCAGCAGCTTAGCGTGGCACGGGAGCATTGGGGCCAACGTCCTGACTTTC.

This chain uses TRBV24-1 with TRBJ2-1; 12 nucleotides match TRBD1. Germline lookup yields CDR1 KGHDR and CDR2 SFDVKD. Trimming at V came to 3 bases and at J to 7 bases, leaving 6 bases not matched to a gene. The CDR3 consists of 16 residues. The CDR3 loop is CATSDPGQGAGNEQFF. The CDR3 nucleotides read TGTGCCACCAGTGATCCGGGACAGGGGGCTGGTAATGAGCAGTTCTTC.

This clonotype showed up many times. CDR3 residues: CASSNTPSPGGYTF. The CDR3 DNA reads as TGTGCCAGCAGCAACACACCGAGTCCGGGGGGCTACACCTTC. The rearrangement links TRBV7-9 to TRBJ1-2; D is unresolved. The CDR3 runs to 14 residues. Trimming took 5 bases from V and 8 from J, leaving 18 bases between them. Germline loops: CDR1 SEHNR, CDR2 FQNEAQ (reference sequence). The full variable domain, rest sourced from reference TRBV7-9 and TRBJ1-2, is DTGVSQNPRHKITKRGQNVTFRCDPISEHNRLYWYRQTLGQGPEFLTYFQNEAQLEKSRLLSDRFSAERPKGSFSTLEIQRTEQGDSAMYLCASSNTPSPGGYTFGSGTRLTVV.

This chain connects TRBV14 to TRBJ2-1; 9 bases match TRBD2. The CDR3 runs to 16 residues. Germline values: CDR1 SGHDN, CDR2 FVKESK. Trimming took 4 bases from V and 7 from J; bases not matched to a gene: 11. Here the CDR3 DNA reads TGTGCCAGCAGCCTACCAGGCGCGGGGGGGCCTAATGAGCAGTTCTTC. Protein: CASSLPGAGGPNEQFF.

A remark on this clonotype: This clone may be a read error of a much larger clone one base away. The V gene is TRBV20-1, the J gene TRBJ2-5; possible D gene TRBD1, 6 bases. Germline V lookup: CDR1 DFQATT, CDR2 SNEGSKA (reference sequence). V shed 0 bases and J shed 1 base, with 9 bases lying between them. The CDR3 length is 14 residues. In DNA, the CDR3 is TGCAGTGCTAGAGATCCAGGGGCCCAAGAGACCCAGTACTTC. Protein: CSARDPGAQETQYF.

This clonotype was seen repeatedly, ten times or more. The J gene is TRBJ1-2, the V gene TRBV28, with 8 bases that match TRBD1. V was clipped by 4 bases and J by 3 bases; unmatched bases: 1. This CDR3 is built from 13 residues. CDR1 is MDHEN, CDR2 SYDVKM, per germline. The DNA of the CDR3 is TGTGCCAGCAGTTCGGGACAGGACTATGGCTACACCTTC. It specifies CASSSGQDYGYTF.

This clonotype was observed at least ten times. J is TRBJ1-5 and V is TRBV5-1; no definite D call. This CDR3 is 13 amino acids long. Trimming took 0 bases from V and 7 from J, leaving 8 bases between them. Looked up from germline, CDR1 is SGHRS and CDR2 is YFSETQ. Here the CDR3 reads CASSLGVGQPQHF. CDR3 nucleotide sequence: TGCGCCAGCAGCTTGGGGGTTGGACAGCCCCAGCATTTT.

This clonotype appeared many times. The genes are TRBV20-1 and TRBJ2-1; D possibly corresponds to TRBD2 (7 bases). Germline CDR1 DFQATT, CDR2 SNEGSKA (reference sequence). The CDR3 extends over 16 amino acids. V was pared by 3 bases and J by 2 bases, with 17 bases between. The CDR3: CSASFIRGATYNEQFF. The CDR3 region has the DNA TGCAGTGCTAGTTTCATCCGGGGGGCGACCTACAATGAGCAGTTCTTC.

This clonotype was recorded at least ten times. This chain joins TRBV7-2 and TRBJ2-5; D may match TRBD1 or TRBD2 (6 bases each). There are 15 residues in the CDR3. The V gene lost 4 bases and the J gene lost 0 bases, with 12 bases spanning the gap. Germline CDR1 and CDR2: SGHTA and FQGNSA. The CDR3 loop reads CASSSFRGDQETQYF. CDR3 nucleotides: TGTGCCAGCAGCTCCTTTAGGGGGGACCAAGAGACCCAGTACTTC.

This clonotype was observed a handful of times. CDR3 DNA sequence: TGTGCCAGCAGCCAAGAAAGGACAGGGGATAAGCGGGCTTTCTTT. Amino acid sequence: CASSQERTGDKRAFF. The chain couples TRBV4-2 to TRBJ1-1; TRBD1 matches at 9 bases. This CDR3 spans 15 amino acids. Losses at the gene ends were 0 bases for V and 11 bases for J; bases not matched to a gene: 10. Germline V gene lookup returns CDR1 LGHNA and CDR2 YNFKEQ.

The chain couples TRBV6-9 to TRBJ1-1, with 8 nucleotides matching TRBD1. The CDR3 runs 16 residues. J lost 1 base, V lost 4 bases, and 8 bases had no gene match. The germline CDR1 and CDR2 sequences are MNHGY and SVAAGI. CDR3 nucleotides: TGTGCCAGCAGTTCTGGAATACAGGGGGAGAACACTGAAGCTTTCTTT. Translating gives CASSSGIQGENTEAFF.

This clonotype appeared once. The chain recombines TRBV7-2 with TRBJ2-3; TRBD2 matches at 15 bases. This CDR3 has 17 residues. The V gene end was trimmed by 4 bases and the J gene end by 5 bases; junction bases not matched to a gene: 7. Germline V lookup: CDR1 SGHTA, CDR2 FQGNSA. The CDR3 region is CASSYSGLAGGQDTQYF. CDR3 nucleotides: TGTGCCAGCAGCTACTCCGGACTAGCGGGGGGGCAAGATACGCAGTATTTT.

The chain uses TRBV4-1 and TRBJ1-6, with D tentatively TRBD1 (6 bases). Trimming pared 1 base from V and 6 bases from J, leaving 16 bases between. The CDR3 is 17 amino acids. Germline CDR1 and CDR2: MGHRA and YSYEKL. The CDR3: CASSQGAGGAGNSPLHF. The CDR3, as DNA: TGCGCCAGCAGCCAAGGGGCCGGGGGGGCAGGTAATTCACCCCTCCACTTT.

The chain links TRBV6-2 or TRBV6-3 to TRBJ2-1; D gene unclear. CDR1 is MNHEY, CDR2 SVGEGT, per germline. The CDR3 has 14 residues. V dropped 2 bases and J dropped 2 bases, with 7 bases sitting between them. CDR3 sequence (DNA): TGTGCCAGCAGTTACGTCGACCCCTACAATGAGCAGTTCTTC. It is translated as CASSYVDPYNEQFF.